This TCR beta chain was documented in a study of cytomegalovirus exposure and HLA in healthy donors. About the research overall: Findings of an earlier analysis included about 100 million unique TCR beta sequences from some 180 million T cells. Study findings and constraints: Several of the most significant clusters were apparently associated with common viral pathogens in a later analysis. Another analysis was done later, and it associated more than 15,000 TCR beta sequences with HLA alleles at 0.05 false discovery rate. Cytomegalovirus-associated TCR beta chains were listed, numbering approximately 150.

Researchers ran the PCR with 60 Vbeta and 13 Jbeta primers. Generated by immunoSEQ multiplex PCR, the TCRdb table keeps only in-frame clones and is missing some. The sample has around 210,000 clones, approximately 85% seen once. A single count supports this clone. Its specificity is not known. This CDR3 contains 12 residues. Germline V gene sequence: CDR1 SGHDT, CDR2 YYEEEE. The junction had 4 bases not matched to a gene; V was cut back by 1 base and J by 13 bases. Sequences were obtained from PBMCs. The rearrangement links TRBV5-6 to TRBJ1-4; TRBD1 agrees at 7 bases. The TCR comes from a girl aged 2 to 9 in good health and CMV-seronegative. The CDR3 region is CASSLNRDRLFF. As DNA, the CDR3 is TGTGCCAGCAGCTTGAACCGGGACAGACTGTTTTTT.